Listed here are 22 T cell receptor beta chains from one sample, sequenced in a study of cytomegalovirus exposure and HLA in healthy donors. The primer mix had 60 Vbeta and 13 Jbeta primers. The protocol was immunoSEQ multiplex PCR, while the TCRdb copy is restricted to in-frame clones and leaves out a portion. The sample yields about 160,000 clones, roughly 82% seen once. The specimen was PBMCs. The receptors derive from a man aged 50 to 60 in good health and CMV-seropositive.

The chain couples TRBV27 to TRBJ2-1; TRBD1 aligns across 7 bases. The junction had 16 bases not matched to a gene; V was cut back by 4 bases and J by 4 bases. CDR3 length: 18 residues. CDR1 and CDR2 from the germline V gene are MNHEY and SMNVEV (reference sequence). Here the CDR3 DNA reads TGTGCCAGCAGTTCCGCCGGATTCCCTTGGGACAGTTACAATGAGCAGTTCTTC. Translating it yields CASSSAGFPWDSYNEQFF.

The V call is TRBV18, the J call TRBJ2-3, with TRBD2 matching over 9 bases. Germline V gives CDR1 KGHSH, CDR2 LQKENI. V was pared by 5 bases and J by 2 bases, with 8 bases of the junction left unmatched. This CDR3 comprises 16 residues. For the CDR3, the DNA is TGTGCCAGCTCAGCAGGGACTAGCAGATTCACAGATACGCAGTATTTT. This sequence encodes CASSAGTSRFTDTQYF.

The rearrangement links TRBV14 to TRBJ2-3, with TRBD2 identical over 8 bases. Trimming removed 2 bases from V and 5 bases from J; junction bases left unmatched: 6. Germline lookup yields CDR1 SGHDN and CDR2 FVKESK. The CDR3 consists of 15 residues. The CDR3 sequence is CASSQLPGLEDTQYF. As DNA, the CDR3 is TGTGCCAGCAGCCAACTACCGGGACTAGAAGATACGCAGTATTTT.

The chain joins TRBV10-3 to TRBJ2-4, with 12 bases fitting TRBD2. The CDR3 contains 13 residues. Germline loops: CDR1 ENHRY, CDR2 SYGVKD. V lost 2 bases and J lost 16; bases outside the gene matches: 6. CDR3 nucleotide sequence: TGTGCCATCAGTGAGACGCGGACTAGCGGGGACTACTTC. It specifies CAISETRTSGDYF.

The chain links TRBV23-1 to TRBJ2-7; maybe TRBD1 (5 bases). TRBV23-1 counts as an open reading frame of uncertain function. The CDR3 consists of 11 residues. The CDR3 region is CASSQSPTGAV. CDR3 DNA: TGCGCCAGCAGTCAATCGCCTACAGGAGCCGTC.

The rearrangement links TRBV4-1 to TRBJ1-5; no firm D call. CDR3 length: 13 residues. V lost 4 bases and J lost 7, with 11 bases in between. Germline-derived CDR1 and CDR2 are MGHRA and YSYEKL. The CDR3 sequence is CASSPTEMQPQHF. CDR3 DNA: TGCGCCAGCAGCCCAACAGAGATGCAGCCCCAGCATTTT.

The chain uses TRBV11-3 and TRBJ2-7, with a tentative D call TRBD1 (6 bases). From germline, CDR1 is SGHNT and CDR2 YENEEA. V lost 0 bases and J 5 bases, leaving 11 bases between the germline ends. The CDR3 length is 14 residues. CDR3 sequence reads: CASSLEGASDEQYF. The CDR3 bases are TGTGCCAGCAGCTTAGAGGGGGCGTCCGACGAGCAGTACTTC.

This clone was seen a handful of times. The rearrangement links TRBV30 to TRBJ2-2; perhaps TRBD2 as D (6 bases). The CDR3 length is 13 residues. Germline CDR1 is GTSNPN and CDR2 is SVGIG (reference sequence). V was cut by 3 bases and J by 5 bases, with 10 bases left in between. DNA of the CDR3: TGTGCCTGGAGATATGGGAGGACCGGGGAGCTGTTTTTT. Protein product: CAWRYGRTGELFF.

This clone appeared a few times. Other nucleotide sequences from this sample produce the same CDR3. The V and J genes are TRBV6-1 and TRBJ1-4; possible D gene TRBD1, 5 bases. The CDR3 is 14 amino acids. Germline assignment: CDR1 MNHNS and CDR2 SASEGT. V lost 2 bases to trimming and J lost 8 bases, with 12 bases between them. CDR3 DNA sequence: TGTGCCAGCAGTGAACTACGGAGGGGAGAAAAACTGTTTTTT. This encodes CASSELRRGEKLFF.

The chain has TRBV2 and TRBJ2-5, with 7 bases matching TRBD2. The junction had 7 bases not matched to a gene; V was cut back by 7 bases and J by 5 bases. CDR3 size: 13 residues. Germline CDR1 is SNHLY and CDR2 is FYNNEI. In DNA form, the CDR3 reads TGTGCCAGCACCTGGGGGAGGGCGGAGACCCAGTACTTC. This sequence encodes CASTWGRAETQYF.

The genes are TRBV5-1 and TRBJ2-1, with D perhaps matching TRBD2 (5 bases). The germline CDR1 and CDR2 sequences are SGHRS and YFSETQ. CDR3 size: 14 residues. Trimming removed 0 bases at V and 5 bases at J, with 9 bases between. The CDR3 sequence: CASSLVLGNNEQFF. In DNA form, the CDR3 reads TGCGCCAGCAGCTTGGTCCTCGGGAACAATGAGCAGTTCTTC.

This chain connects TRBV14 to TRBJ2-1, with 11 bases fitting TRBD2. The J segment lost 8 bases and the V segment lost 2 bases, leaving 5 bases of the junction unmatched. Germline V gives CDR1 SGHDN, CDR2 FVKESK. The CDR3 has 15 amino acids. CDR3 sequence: CASSQTSGRIYEQFF. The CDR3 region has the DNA TGTGCCAGCAGCCAAACTAGCGGGAGAATCTATGAGCAGTTCTTC. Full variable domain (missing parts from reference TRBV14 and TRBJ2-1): EAGVTQFPSHSVIEKGQTVTLRCDPISGHDNLYWYRRVMGKEIKFLLHFVKESKQDESGMPNNRFLAERTGGTYSTLKVQPAELEDSGVYFCASSQTSGRIYEQFFGPGTRLTVL.

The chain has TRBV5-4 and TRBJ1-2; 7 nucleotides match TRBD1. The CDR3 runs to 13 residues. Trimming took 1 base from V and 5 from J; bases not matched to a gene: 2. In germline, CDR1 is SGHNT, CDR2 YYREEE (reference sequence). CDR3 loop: CASSLPGGYGYTF. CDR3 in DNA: TGTGCCAGCAGCTTGCCAGGGGGGTATGGCTACACCTTC. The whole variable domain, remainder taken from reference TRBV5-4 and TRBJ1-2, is ETGVTQSPTHLIKTRGQQVTLRCSSQSGHNTVSWYQQALGQGPQFIFQYYREEENGRGNFPPRFSGLQFPNYSSELNVNALELDDSALYLCASSLPGGYGYTFGSGTRLTVV.

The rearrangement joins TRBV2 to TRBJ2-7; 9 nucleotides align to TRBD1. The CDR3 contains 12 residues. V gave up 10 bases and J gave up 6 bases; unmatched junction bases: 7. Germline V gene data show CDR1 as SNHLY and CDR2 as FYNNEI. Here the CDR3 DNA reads TGTGCCAACCGGGACAGGGCCGTCGAGCAGTACTTC. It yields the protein CANRDRAVEQYF. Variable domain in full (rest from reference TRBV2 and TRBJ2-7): EPEVTQTPSHQVTQMGQEVILRCVPISNHLYFYWYRQILGQKVEFLVSFYNNEISEKSEIFDDQFSVERPDGSNFTLKIRSTKLEDSAMYFCANRDRAVEQYFGPGTRLTVT.

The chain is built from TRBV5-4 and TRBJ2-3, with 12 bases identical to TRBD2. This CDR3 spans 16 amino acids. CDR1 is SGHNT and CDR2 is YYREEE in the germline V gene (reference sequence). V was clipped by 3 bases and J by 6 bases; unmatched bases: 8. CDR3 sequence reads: CASSSSGGALVDTQYF. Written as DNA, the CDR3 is TGTGCCAGCAGCTCTAGCGGGGGGGCCTTAGTCGATACGCAGTATTTT.

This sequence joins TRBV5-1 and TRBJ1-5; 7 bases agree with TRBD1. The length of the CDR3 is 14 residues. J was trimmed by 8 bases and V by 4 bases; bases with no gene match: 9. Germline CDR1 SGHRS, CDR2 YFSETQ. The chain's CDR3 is CASSRTGAREPQHF. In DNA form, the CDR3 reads TGCGCCAGCAGCAGGACAGGCGCCCGGGAGCCCCAGCATTTT.

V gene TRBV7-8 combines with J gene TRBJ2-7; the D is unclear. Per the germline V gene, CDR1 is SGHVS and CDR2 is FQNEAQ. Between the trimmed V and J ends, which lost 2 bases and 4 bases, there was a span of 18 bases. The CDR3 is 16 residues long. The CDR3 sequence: CASSLTPGPPIYEQYV. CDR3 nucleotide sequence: TGTGCCAGCAGCTTAACTCCGGGTCCCCCAATATACGAGCAGTACGTC.

The CDR3 region is CASSARAMANEKLFF. CDR3 nucleotides: TGTGCCAGTAGTGCCAGGGCCATGGCTAATGAAAAACTGTTTTTT. This rearrangement joins TRBV19 to TRBJ1-4; TRBD1 might be the D (5 bases). V gave up 5 bases and J gave up 3 bases, with 13 bases separating them. Germline V lookup: CDR1 LNHDA, CDR2 SQIVND (reference sequence). The CDR3 consists of 15 residues.

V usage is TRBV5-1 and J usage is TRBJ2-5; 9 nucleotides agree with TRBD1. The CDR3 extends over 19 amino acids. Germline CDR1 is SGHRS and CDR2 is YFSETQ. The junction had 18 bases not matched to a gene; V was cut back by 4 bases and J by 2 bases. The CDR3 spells CASSQGPGQGLARQETQYF. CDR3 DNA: TGCGCCAGCAGCCAGGGTCCGGGACAGGGACTGGCCCGACAAGAGACCCAGTACTTC.

The CDR3 region has the DNA TGTGCCAGCAGCGGGGGGTACCAAGAGACCCAGTACTTC. Its translation is CASSGGYQETQYF. This chain joins TRBV6-1 and TRBJ2-5; TRBD2 agrees at 7 bases. The germline gives CDR1 MNHNS, CDR2 SASEGT. The CDR3 sequence is 13 residues long. The ends lost 6 bases at V and 0 bases at J; junction bases unmatched: 1.

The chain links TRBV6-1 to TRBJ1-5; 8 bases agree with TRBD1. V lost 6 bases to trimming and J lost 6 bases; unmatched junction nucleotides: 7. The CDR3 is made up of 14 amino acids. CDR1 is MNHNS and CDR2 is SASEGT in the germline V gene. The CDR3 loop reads CASRMTGVAQPQHF. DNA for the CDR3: TGTGCCAGCAGGATGACAGGGGTGGCTCAGCCCCAGCATTTT.

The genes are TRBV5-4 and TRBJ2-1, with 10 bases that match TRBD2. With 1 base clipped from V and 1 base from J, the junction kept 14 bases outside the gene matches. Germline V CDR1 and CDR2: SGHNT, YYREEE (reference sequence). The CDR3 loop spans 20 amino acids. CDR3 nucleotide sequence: TGTGCCAGCAGCTTGAGAGCGGGAGGGCCGCTCGGAGGGTCCTACAATGAGCAGTTCTTC. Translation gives CASSLRAGGPLGGSYNEQFF.